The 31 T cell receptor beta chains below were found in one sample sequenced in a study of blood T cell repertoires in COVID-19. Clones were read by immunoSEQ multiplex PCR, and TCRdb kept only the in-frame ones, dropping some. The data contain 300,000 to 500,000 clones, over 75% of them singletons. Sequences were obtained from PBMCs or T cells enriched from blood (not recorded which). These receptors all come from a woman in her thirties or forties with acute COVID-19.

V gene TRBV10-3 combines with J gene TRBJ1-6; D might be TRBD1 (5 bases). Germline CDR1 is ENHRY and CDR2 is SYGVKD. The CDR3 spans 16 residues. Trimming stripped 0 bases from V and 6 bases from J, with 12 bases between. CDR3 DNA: TGTGCCATCAGTGAGTCGGGTCGACAGATTAATTCACCCCTCCACTTT. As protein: CAISESGRQINSPLHF.

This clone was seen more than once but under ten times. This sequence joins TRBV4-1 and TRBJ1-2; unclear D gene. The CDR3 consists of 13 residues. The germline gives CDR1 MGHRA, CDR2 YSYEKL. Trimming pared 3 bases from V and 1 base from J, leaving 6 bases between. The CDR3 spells CASSQEGNYGYTF. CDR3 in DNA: TGCGCCAGCAGCCAGGAGGGTAACTATGGCTACACCTTC.

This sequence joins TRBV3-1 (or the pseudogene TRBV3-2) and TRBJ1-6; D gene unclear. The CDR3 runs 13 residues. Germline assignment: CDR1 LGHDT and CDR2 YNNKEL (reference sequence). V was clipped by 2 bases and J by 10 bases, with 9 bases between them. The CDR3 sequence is CASSQNGASPLHF. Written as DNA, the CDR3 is TGTGCCAGCAGCCAAAACGGAGCATCACCCCTCCACTTT.

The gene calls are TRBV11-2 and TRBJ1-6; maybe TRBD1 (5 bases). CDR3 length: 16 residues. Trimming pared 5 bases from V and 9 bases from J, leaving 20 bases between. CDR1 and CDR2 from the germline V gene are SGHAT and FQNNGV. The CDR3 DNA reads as TGTGCCAGCAGCCAATTTCCCCAGGGTTTTGGTTCACCCCTCCACTTT. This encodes CASSQFPQGFGSPLHF.

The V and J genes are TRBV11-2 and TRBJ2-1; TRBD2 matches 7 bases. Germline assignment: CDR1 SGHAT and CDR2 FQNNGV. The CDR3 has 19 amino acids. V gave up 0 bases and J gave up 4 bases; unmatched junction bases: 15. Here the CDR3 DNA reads TGTGCCAGCAGCTTAGACCTCTCCGGAATCCGGACTAGATACAATGAGCAGTTCTTC. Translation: CASSLDLSGIRTRYNEQFF.

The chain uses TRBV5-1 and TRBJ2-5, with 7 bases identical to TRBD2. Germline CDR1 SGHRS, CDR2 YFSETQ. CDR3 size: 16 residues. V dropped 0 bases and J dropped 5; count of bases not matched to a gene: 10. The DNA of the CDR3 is TGCGCCAGCAGCTTGGGGCCGAAGCGGGGTAGGGAGACCCAGTACTTC. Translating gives CASSLGPKRGRETQYF.

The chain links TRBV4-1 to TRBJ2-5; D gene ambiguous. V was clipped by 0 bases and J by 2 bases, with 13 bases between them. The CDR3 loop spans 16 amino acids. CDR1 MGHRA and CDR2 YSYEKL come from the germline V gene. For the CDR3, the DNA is TGCGCCAGCAGCCAAGATCGAACTAACGGACAAGAGACCCAGTACTTC. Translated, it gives CASSQDRTNGQETQYF.

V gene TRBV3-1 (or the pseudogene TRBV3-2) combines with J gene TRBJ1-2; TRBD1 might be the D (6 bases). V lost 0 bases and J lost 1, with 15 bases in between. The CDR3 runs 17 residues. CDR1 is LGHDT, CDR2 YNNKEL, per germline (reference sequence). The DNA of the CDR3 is TGTGCCAGCAGCCAAGATGCGGGGGGCGGTTTTAACTATGGCTACACCTTC. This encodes CASSQDAGGGFNYGYTF.

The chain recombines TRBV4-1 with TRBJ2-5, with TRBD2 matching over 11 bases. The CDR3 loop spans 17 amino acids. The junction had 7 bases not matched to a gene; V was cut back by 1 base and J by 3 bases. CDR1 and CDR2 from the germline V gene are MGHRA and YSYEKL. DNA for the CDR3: TGCGCCAGCAGCCAAGTATTTAGCGGGGGGGCAAAAGAGACCCAGTACTTC. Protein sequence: CASSQVFSGGAKETQYF.

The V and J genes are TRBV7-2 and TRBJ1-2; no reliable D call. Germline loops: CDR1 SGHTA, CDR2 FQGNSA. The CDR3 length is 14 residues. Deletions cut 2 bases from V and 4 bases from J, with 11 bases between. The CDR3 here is CASSLLAQIYGYTF. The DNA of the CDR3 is TGTGCCAGCAGCTTATTGGCACAGATCTATGGCTACACCTTC.

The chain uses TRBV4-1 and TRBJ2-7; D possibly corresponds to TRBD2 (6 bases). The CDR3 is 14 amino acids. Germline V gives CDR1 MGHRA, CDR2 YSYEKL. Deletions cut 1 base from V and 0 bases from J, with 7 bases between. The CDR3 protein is CASSQVEGSYEQYF. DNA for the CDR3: TGCGCCAGCAGCCAAGTGGAGGGCTCCTACGAGCAGTACTTC.

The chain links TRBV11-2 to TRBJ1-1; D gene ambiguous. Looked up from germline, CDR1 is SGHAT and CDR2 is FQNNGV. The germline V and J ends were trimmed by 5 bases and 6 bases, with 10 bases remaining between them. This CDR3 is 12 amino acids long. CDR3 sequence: CASSLYNAEAFF. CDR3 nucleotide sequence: TGTGCCAGCAGCCTATATAATGCTGAAGCTTTCTTT.

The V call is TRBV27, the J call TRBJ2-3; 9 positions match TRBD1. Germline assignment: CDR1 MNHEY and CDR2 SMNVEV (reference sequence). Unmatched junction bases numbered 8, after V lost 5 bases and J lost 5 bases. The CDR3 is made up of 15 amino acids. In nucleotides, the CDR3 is TGTGCCAGCAGTCCGCGGACAGGGGTTCAAGATACGCAGTATTTT. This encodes CASSPRTGVQDTQYF.

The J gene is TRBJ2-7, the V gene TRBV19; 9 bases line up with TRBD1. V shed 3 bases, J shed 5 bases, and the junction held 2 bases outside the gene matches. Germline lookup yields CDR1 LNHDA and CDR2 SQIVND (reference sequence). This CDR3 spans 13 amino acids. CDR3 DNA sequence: TGTGCCAGTAGTATGGACAGGGGTAACGAGCAGTACTTC. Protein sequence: CASSMDRGNEQYF.

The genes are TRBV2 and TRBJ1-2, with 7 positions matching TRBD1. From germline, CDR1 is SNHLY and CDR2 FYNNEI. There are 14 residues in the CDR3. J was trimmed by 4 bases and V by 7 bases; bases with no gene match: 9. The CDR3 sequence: CASNQDRAAYGYTF. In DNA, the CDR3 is TGTGCCAGCAACCAAGACAGGGCTGCCTATGGCTACACCTTC.

The CDR3 nucleotides read TGTGCCTGGAGTGTACTGGGGGGGGATGAGCAGTTCTTC. This gives the protein CAWSVLGGDEQFF. The chain links TRBV30 to TRBJ2-1; TRBD2 matches at 7 bases. CDR1 and CDR2 from the germline V gene are GTSNPN and SVGIG (reference sequence). The CDR3 loop spans 13 amino acids. Trimming at V came to 0 bases and at J to 8 bases, leaving 4 bases not matched to a gene.

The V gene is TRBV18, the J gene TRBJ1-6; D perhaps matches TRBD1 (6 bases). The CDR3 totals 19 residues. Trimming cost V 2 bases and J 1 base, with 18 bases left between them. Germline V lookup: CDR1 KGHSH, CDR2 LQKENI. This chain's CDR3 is CASSPRGGGLRSYNSPLHF. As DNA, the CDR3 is TGTGCCAGCTCACCAAGAGGGGGGGGGCTGAGGTCCTATAATTCACCCCTCCACTTT. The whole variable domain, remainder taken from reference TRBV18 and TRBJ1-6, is NAGVMQNPRHLVRRRGQEARLRCSPMKGHSHVYWYRQLPEEGLKFMVYLQKENIIDESGMPKERFSAEFPKEGPSILRIQQVVRGDSAAYFCASSPRGGGLRSYNSPLHFGNGTRLTVT.

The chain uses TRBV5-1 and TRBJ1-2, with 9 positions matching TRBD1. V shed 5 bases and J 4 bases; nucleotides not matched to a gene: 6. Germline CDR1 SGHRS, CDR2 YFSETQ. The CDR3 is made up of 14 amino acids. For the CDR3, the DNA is TGCGCCAGCAGACGAGCACAGGGGGCCTATGGCTACACCTTC. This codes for CASRRAQGAYGYTF.

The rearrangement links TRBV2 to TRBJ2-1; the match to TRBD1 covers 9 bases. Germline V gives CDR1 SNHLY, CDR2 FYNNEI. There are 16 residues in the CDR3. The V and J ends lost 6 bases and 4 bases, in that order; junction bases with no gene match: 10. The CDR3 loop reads CASRPRQGVMYNEQFF. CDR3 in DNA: TGTGCCAGCAGACCCAGACAGGGGGTTATGTACAATGAGCAGTTCTTC. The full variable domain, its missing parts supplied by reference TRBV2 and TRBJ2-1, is EPEVTQTPSHQVTQMGQEVILRCVPISNHLYFYWYRQILGQKVEFLVSFYNNEISEKSEIFDDQFSVERPDGSNFTLKIRSTKLEDSAMYFCASRPRQGVMYNEQFFGPGTRLTVL.

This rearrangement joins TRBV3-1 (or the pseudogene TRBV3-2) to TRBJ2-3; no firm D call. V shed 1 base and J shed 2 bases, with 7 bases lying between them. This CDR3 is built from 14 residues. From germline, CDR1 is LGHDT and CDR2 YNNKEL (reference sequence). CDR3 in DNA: TGTGCCAGCAGCCAAGGCGGATACACAGATACGCAGTATTTT. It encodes CASSQGGYTDTQYF.

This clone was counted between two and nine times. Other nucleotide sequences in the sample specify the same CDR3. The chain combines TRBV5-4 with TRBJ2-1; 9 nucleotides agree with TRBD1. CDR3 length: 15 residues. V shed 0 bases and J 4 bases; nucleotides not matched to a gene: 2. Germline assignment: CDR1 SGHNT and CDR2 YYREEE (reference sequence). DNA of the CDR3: TGTGCCAGCAGCTTGGACAGGGGGCCGTACAATGAGCAGTTCTTC. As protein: CASSLDRGPYNEQFF.

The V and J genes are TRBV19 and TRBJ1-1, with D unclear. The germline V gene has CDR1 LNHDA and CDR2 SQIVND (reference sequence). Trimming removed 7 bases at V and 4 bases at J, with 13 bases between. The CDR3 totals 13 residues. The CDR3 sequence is CASTWGVLTEAFF. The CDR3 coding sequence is TGTGCCAGTACCTGGGGAGTTCTCACTGAAGCTTTCTTT.

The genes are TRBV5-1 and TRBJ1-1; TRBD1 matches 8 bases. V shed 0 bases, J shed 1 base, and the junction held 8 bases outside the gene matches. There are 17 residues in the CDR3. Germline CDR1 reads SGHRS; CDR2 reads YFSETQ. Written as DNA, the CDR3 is TGCGCCAGCAGCTTGGTATTCGCCGGACAGGGGAACACTGAAGCTTTCTTT. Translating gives CASSLVFAGQGNTEAFF.

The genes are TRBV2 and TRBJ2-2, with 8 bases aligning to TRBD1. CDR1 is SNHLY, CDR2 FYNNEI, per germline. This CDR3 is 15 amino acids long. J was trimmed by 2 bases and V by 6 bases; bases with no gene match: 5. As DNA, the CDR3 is TGTGCCAGCAGGGGGGACAGGCTAAACACCGGGGAGCTGTTTTTT. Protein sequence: CASRGDRLNTGELFF.

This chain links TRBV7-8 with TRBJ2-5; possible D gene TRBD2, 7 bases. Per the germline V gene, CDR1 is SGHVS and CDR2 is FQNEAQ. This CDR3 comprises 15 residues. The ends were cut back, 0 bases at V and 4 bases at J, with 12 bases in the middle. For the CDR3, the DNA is TGTGCCAGCAGCTTAGCCGGGGGGCGTGTAGAGACCCAGTACTTC. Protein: CASSLAGGRVETQYF.

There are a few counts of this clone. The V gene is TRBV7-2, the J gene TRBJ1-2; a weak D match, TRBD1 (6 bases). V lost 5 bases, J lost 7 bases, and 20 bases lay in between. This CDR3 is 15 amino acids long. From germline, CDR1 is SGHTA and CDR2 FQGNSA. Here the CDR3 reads CASSPLFRGSGGYTF. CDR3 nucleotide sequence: TGTGCCAGCAGCCCCCTATTTAGGGGGTCGGGTGGCTACACCTTC.

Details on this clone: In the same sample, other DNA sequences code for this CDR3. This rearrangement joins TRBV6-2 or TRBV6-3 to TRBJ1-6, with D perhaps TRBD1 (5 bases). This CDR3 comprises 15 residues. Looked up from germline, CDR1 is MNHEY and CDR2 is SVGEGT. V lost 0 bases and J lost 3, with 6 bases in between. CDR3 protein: CASSYSQGYNSPLHF. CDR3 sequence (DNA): TGTGCCAGCAGTTACTCTCAGGGCTATAATTCACCCCTCCACTTT.

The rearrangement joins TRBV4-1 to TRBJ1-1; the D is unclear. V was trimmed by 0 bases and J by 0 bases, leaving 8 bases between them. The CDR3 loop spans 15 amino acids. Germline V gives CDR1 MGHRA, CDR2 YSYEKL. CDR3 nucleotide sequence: TGCGCCAGCAGCCAAGATGGAGGGCTGAACACTGAAGCTTTCTTT. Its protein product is CASSQDGGLNTEAFF.

CDR3 sequence reads: CAWDMGQGALKEKLFF. The CDR3, as DNA: TGTGCCTGGGACATGGGACAGGGGGCTCTAAAGGAAAAACTGTTTTTT. The chain has TRBV30 and TRBJ1-4; 12 bases align to TRBD1. The J segment lost 8 bases and the V segment lost 5 bases, leaving 12 bases of the junction unmatched. Germline CDR1 reads GTSNPN; CDR2 reads SVGIG (reference sequence). This CDR3 comprises 16 residues.

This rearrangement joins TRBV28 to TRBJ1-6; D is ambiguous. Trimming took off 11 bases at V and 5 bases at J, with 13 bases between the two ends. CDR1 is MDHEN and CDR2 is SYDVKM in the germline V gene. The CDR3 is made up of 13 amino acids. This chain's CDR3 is CACSLTNNSPLHF. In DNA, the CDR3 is TGTGCCTGTTCATTGACAAATAATTCACCCCTCCACTTT.

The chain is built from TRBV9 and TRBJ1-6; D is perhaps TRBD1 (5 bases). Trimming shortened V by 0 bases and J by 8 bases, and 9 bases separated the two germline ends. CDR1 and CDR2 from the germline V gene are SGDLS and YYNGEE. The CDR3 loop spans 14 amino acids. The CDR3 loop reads CASSVGLGDSPLHF. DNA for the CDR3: TGTGCCAGCAGCGTAGGTCTAGGGGATTCACCCCTCCACTTT.